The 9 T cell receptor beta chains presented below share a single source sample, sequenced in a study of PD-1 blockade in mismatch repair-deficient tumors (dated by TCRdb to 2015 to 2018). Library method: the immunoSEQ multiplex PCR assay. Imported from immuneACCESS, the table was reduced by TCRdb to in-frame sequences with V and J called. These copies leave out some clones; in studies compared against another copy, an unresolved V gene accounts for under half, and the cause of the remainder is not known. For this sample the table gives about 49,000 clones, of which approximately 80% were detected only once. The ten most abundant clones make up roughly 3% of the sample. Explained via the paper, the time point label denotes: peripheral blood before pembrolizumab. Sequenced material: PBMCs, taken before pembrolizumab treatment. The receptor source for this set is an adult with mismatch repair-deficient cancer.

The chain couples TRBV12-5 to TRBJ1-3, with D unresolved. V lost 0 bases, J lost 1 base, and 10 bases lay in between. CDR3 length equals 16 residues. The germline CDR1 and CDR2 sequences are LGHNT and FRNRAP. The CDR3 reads CASGLVAGPSGNTIYF. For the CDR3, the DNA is TGTGCTAGTGGTTTGGTCGCAGGCCCTTCTGGAAACACCATATATTTT.

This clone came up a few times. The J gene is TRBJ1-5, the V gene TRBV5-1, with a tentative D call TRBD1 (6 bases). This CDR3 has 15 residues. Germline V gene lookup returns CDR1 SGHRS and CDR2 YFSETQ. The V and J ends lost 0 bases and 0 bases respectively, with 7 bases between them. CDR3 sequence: CASSLEGDSNQPQHF. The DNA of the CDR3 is TGCGCCAGCAGCTTGGAGGGGGATAGCAATCAGCCCCAGCATTTT.

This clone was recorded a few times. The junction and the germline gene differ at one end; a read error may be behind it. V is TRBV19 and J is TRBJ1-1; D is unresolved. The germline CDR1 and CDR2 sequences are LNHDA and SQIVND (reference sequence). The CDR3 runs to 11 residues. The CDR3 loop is CASKGITEAFF. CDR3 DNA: TGTGCAAGTAAAGGCATCACTGAAGCTTTCTTT.

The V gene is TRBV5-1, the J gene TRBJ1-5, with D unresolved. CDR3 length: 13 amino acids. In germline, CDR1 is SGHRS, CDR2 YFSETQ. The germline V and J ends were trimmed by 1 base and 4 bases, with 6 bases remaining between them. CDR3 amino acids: CASSLSGNQPQHF. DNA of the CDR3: TGCGCCAGCAGCTTGTCAGGAAATCAGCCCCAGCATTTT.

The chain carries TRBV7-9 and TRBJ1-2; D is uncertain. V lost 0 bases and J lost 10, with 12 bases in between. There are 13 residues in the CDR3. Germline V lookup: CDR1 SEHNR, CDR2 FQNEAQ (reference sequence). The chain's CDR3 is CASSLALGLLYTF. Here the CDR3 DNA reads TGTGCCAGCAGCTTAGCCCTGGGCCTCCTCTACACCTTC.

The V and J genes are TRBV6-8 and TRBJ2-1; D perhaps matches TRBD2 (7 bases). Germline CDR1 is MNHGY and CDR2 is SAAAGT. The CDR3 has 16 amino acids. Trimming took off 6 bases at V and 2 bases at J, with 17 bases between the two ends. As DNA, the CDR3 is TGTGCCAGCAGGGGGGCGGGAGTAGGCCCCTACAATGAGCAGTTCTTC. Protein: CASRGAGVGPYNEQFF.

The CDR3 DNA reads TGTGCCAGCAGCTTAGAAACCACCTTAGGCCAGCCCCAGCATTTT. It yields the protein CASSLETTLGQPQHF. This chain joins TRBV7-9 and TRBJ1-5; D remains ambiguous. This CDR3 has 15 amino acids. In germline, CDR1 is SEHNR, CDR2 FQNEAQ (reference sequence). V lost 1 base and J 7 bases, leaving 14 bases between the germline ends.

The CDR3 here is CASSNQGTGRAKNIQYF. CDR3 nucleotides: TGTGCCAGCAGCAATCAAGGGACCGGTAGAGCCAAAAACATTCAGTACTTC. The chain carries TRBV5-4 and TRBJ2-4, with D possibly called TRBD1 or TRBD2 (5 bases each). The CDR3 is 17 residues long. The germline V gene has CDR1 SGHNT and CDR2 YYREEE (reference sequence). V was trimmed by 4 bases and J by 0 bases, leaving 17 bases between them.

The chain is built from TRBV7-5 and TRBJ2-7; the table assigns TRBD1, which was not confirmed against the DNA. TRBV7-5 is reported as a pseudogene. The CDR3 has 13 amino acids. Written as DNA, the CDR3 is TGTGCCAGAACCGTCAAGGGACAGATACGGCAGTACTTC. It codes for CARTVKGQIRQYF.